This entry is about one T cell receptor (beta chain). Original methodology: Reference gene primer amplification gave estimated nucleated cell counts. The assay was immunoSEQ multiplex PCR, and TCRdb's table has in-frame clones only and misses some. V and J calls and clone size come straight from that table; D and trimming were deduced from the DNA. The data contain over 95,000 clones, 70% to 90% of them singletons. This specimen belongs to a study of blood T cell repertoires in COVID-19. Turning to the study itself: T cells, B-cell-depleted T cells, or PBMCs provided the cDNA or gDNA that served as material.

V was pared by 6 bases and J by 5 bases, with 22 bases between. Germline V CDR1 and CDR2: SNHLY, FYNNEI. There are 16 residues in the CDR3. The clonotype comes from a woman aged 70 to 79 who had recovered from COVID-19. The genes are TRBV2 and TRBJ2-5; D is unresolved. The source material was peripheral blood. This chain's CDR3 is CASSPGWSRVVETQYF. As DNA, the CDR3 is TGTGCCAGCAGCCCCGGTTGGTCACGGGTGGTTGAGACCCAGTACTTC.